Each of the 25 T cell receptor beta chains below was sequenced from the same sample in a study of blood T cell repertoires in COVID-19. Sequenced by immunoSEQ multiplex PCR; TCRdb stores in-frame clones only, minus some. The profile shows around 380,000 clones, roughly 80% of them singletons. Sample: peripheral blood. All receptors derive from a human donor with acute or convalescent COVID-19. The donor label of this sample is uncertain.

The rearrangement uses TRBV19 and TRBJ2-2, with a possible D match to TRBD1 (6 bases). CDR1 is LNHDA, CDR2 SQIVND, per germline (reference sequence). With 5 bases removed from V and 1 base from J, the gap between germline ends came to 8 bases. This CDR3 is built from 14 residues. CDR3 region: CASSPQGNTGELFF. The CDR3 nucleotides read TGTGCCAGTAGTCCACAGGGGAACACCGGGGAGCTGTTTTTT.

The table lists this clone with a count of one. The rearrangement links TRBV7-2 to TRBJ2-5; D remains unclear. Trimming removed 0 bases at V and 2 bases at J, with 22 bases between. The germline V gene has CDR1 SGHTA and CDR2 FQGNSA. The CDR3 runs 19 residues. The CDR3 sequence: CASSLASPILASVQETQYF. The CDR3 bases are TGTGCCAGCAGCTTAGCTAGCCCCATCCTGGCCAGCGTTCAAGAGACCCAGTACTTC. The variable domain in full, with the rest retrieved from reference TRBV7-2 and TRBJ2-5, is GAGVSQSPSNKVTEKGKDVELRCDPISGHTALYWYRQSLGQGLEFLIYFQGNSAPDKSGLPSDRFSAERTGGSVSTLTIQRTQQEDSAVYLCASSLASPILASVQETQYFGPGTRLLVL.

This clone came up once. The chain uses TRBV2 and TRBJ2-7; D not certain. V gave up 7 bases and J gave up 6 bases, with 16 bases separating them. From germline, CDR1 is SNHLY and CDR2 FYNNEI. The CDR3 is 13 residues long. CDR3 loop: CASTRGRAGEQYF. CDR3 nucleotide sequence: TGTGCCAGCACCCGAGGTAGAGCTGGCGAGCAGTACTTC.

The chain recombines TRBV7-8 with TRBJ1-1, with 7 nucleotides matching TRBD1. Germline CDR1 reads SGHVS; CDR2 reads FQNEAQ. The CDR3 spans 15 residues. After removal of 5 bases from V and 8 bases from J, the junction contained 14 bases not matched to a gene. CDR3 region: CASSERTGKSPEAFF. CDR3 DNA sequence: TGTGCCAGCAGCGAGCGGACAGGAAAGAGTCCCGAAGCTTTCTTT.

V is TRBV3-1 (or the pseudogene TRBV3-2) and J is TRBJ1-2; a weak D match, TRBD1 (5 bases). The germline V gene has CDR1 LGHDT and CDR2 YNNKEL (reference sequence). Trimming removed 3 bases at V and 8 bases at J, with 7 bases between. This CDR3 has 11 amino acids. CDR3 region: CASSQRGGYTF. The DNA of the CDR3 is TGTGCCAGCAGCCAGCGGGGGGGCTACACCTTC.

This chain links TRBV7-9 with TRBJ2-3; D possibly corresponds to TRBD2 (6 bases). Trimming took off 3 bases at V and 1 base at J, with 8 bases between the two ends. This CDR3 region has 14 residues. Germline CDR1 is SEHNR and CDR2 is FQNEAQ (reference sequence). The CDR3 is CASSFGGGTDTQYF. CDR3 bases: TGTGCCAGCAGCTTCGGAGGGGGCACAGATACGCAGTATTTT.

This clone was recorded once. This chain connects TRBV10-3 to TRBJ2-3; D may be TRBD1 (5 bases). V lost 5 bases and J 0 bases, leaving 15 bases between the germline ends. There are 16 residues in the CDR3. In germline, CDR1 is ENHRY, CDR2 SYGVKD. The CDR3 is CAISSPGRSSTDTQYF. CDR3 bases: TGTGCCATCAGTAGTCCAGGGCGGTCTAGCACAGATACGCAGTATTTT.

The chain carries TRBV28 and TRBJ1-5; D is possibly TRBD1 (5 bases). CDR1 MDHEN and CDR2 SYDVKM come from the germline V gene. Trimming removed 10 bases at V and 3 bases at J, with 10 bases between. The CDR3 covers 12 residues. For the CDR3, the DNA is TGTGCCAACGCAGGGAACAATCAGCCCCAGCATTTT. It yields the protein CANAGNNQPQHF. Drawing the rest from reference TRBV28 and TRBJ1-5, the complete variable domain is DVKVTQSSRYLVKRTGEKVFLECVQDMDHENMFWYRQDPGLGLRLIYFSYDVKMKEKGDIPEGYSVSREKKERFSLILESASTNQTSMYLCANAGNNQPQHFGDGTRLSIL.

The chain employs TRBV28 and TRBJ2-2; D call uncertain. The CDR3 is 15 amino acids. Germline V CDR1 and CDR2: MDHEN, SYDVKM. With 6 bases removed from V and 0 bases from J, the gap between germline ends came to 11 bases. CDR3 residues: CASSPHSSNTGELFF. The CDR3, as DNA: TGTGCCAGCAGCCCTCACTCATCGAACACCGGGGAGCTGTTTTTT. Using reference TRBV28 and TRBJ2-2 for the parts outside the CDR3, the full variable domain is DVKVTQSSRYLVKRTGEKVFLECVQDMDHENMFWYRQDPGLGLRLIYFSYDVKMKEKGDIPEGYSVSREKKERFSLILESASTNQTSMYLCASSPHSSNTGELFFGEGSRLTVL.

The chain combines TRBV5-5 with TRBJ2-7; 9 bases align to TRBD2. The CDR3 has 16 residues. CDR1 and CDR2 from the germline V gene are SGHKS and YYEKEE (reference sequence). With V trimmed by 0 bases and J by 2 bases, 6 bases remained unmatched. CDR3 nucleotides: TGTGCCAGCAGCTTGGCCCCTAGCGGGGCCACCTACGAGCAGTACTTC. Translated: CASSLAPSGATYEQYF.

The chain employs TRBV12-5 and TRBJ2-2, with 7 bases aligning to TRBD2. CDR1 is LGHNT, CDR2 FRNRAP, per germline. The trim removed 1 base at V and 6 bases at J, leaving 5 bases unmatched. This CDR3 region has 15 residues. The CDR3 DNA follows: TGTGCTAGTGGTTTGGAGGGAGGGTACGCCGGGGAGCTGTTTTTT. It codes for CASGLEGGYAGELFF.

The chain combines TRBV7-2 with TRBJ2-3; TRBD2 matches 9 bases. This CDR3 comprises 15 residues. The V segment lost 1 base and the J segment 4 bases; nucleotides outside the gene matches: 3. The V gene's germline CDR1 is SGHTA and CDR2 FQGNSA. CDR3 bases: TGTGCCAGCAGCTTAGTGGCTAGCGGGGCAGATACGCAGTATTTT. Residues: CASSLVASGADTQYF.

The sample holds a few counts of this clone. The chain couples TRBV7-9 to TRBJ1-6; D unclear. CDR3 length: 17 amino acids. Germline loops: CDR1 SEHNR, CDR2 FQNEAQ (reference sequence). With 4 bases removed from V and 2 bases from J, the gap between germline ends came to 15 bases. CDR3 loop: CASSSGGQVAYNSPLHF. In nucleotides, the CDR3 is TGTGCCAGCAGCTCCGGTGGGCAGGTAGCCTATAATTCACCCCTCCACTTT.

This clone was found once. The CDR3: CASSLTPTLNTEAFF. CDR3 DNA sequence: TGTGCCAGCAGCCTCACGCCGACACTTAACACTGAAGCTTTCTTT. V gene TRBV7-6 combines with J gene TRBJ1-1; D not certain. The germline CDR1 and CDR2 sequences are SGHVS and FNYEAQ. The length of the CDR3 is 15 residues. Trimming removed 5 bases at V and 2 bases at J, with 15 bases between. Supplemented by reference TRBV7-6 and TRBJ1-1, the full variable domain reads GAGVSQSPRYKVTKRGQDVALRCDPISGHVSLYWYRQALGQGPEFLTYFNYEAQQDKSGLPNDRFSAERPEGSISTLTIQRTEQRDSAMYRCASSLTPTLNTEAFFGQGTRLTVV.

This chain links TRBV5-1 with TRBJ2-7; D may be TRBD1 (6 bases). V was trimmed by 1 base and J by 0 bases, leaving 14 bases between them. Germline V CDR1 and CDR2: SGHRS, YFSETQ. The CDR3 spans 16 residues. CDR3 loop: CASSLQTGHNSYEQYF. The CDR3, as DNA: TGCGCCAGCAGCTTGCAGACGGGACACAACTCCTACGAGCAGTACTTC.

This rearrangement joins TRBV18 to TRBJ2-1; 7 bases agree with TRBD1. CDR1 and CDR2 from the germline V gene are KGHSH and LQKENI. This CDR3 spans 13 amino acids. J gave up 10 bases and V 4 bases, and 7 bases lay outside the gene matches. CDR3 region: CASSRDSFGEQFF. The CDR3 nucleotides are TGTGCCAGCTCACGGGACAGTTTCGGCGAGCAGTTCTTC.

The J gene is TRBJ2-3, the V gene TRBV9; D gene unclear. The CDR3 has 15 amino acids. Trimming shortened V by 0 bases and J by 2 bases, and 10 bases separated the two germline ends. Looked up from germline, CDR1 is SGDLS and CDR2 is YYNGEE. The DNA of the CDR3 is TGTGCCAGCAGCGTAGGGAACAGCCTCACAGATACGCAGTATTTT. Its translation: CASSVGNSLTDTQYF.

The V call is TRBV19, the J call TRBJ2-3; 9 bases fit TRBD2. Germline CDR1 reads LNHDA; CDR2 reads SQIVND (reference sequence). This CDR3 contains 15 residues. Trimming removed 2 bases from V and 6 bases from J; junction bases left unmatched: 6. The CDR3 sequence: CASSIRAGGPDTQYF. The CDR3 DNA follows: TGTGCCAGTAGTATAAGGGCGGGAGGGCCTGATACGCAGTATTTT.

The chain uses TRBV3-1 (or the pseudogene TRBV3-2) and TRBJ2-1, with TRBD2 identical over 14 bases. The junction had 2 bases not matched to a gene; V was cut back by 6 bases and J by 7 bases. Looked up from germline, CDR1 is LGHDT and CDR2 is YNNKEL (reference sequence). This CDR3 region has 14 residues. In DNA, the CDR3 is TGTGCCAGCAGGACTAGCGGGAGGGGGAATGAGCAGTTCTTC. Encoded protein: CASRTSGRGNEQFF.

Details on this clone: At the DNA level, this CDR3 is encoded by other sequences in the same sample as well. The chain employs TRBV18 and TRBJ2-7; D may be TRBD1 (5 bases). Germline CDR1 reads KGHSH; CDR2 reads LQKENI. CDR3 length equals 15 residues. V shed 3 bases and J shed 1 base, with 13 bases lying between them. This CDR3 reads CASSPLSAGSYEQYF. Written as DNA, the CDR3 is TGTGCCAGCTCACCCCTCTCTGCAGGGTCCTACGAGCAGTACTTC.

J is TRBJ2-3 and V is TRBV5-5; the match to TRBD1 covers 9 bases. The CDR3 spans 17 residues. The trim removed 1 base at V and 3 bases at J, leaving 9 bases unmatched. Germline CDR1 reads SGHKS; CDR2 reads YYEKEE (reference sequence). The DNA for the CDR3 is TGTGCCAGCAGCTTGTCCCTTTCCGGGACAGGGACAGATACGCAGTATTTT. Translated, it gives CASSLSLSGTGTDTQYF.

The chain links TRBV30 to TRBJ1-1; possibly TRBD1 for D (6 bases). The CDR3 runs to 15 residues. V was pared by 3 bases and J by 0 bases, with 14 bases between. The germline CDR1 and CDR2 sequences are GTSNPN and SVGIG (reference sequence). CDR3 loop: CAWRAAQGLNTEAFF. CDR3 DNA: TGTGCCTGGAGAGCCGCACAGGGCTTGAACACTGAAGCTTTCTTT.

Only a few counts were recorded for this clone. The chain employs TRBV14 and TRBJ2-1; 7 positions match TRBD1. The ends lost 4 bases at V and 8 bases at J; junction bases unmatched: 8. CDR1 SGHDN and CDR2 FVKESK come from the germline V gene. The CDR3 length is 14 residues. In DNA, the CDR3 is TGTGCCAGCAGCCTGATGGACAGGCGCGATGAGCAGTTCTTC. It is translated as CASSLMDRRDEQFF.

V is TRBV2 and J is TRBJ1-6, with TRBD1 identical over 9 bases. The CDR3 runs 14 residues. Germline V CDR1 and CDR2: SNHLY, FYNNEI. The trim removed 10 bases at V and 10 bases at J, leaving 11 bases unmatched. Here the CDR3 reads CATVGQGTNSPLHF. The CDR3 bases are TGTGCCACCGTCGGACAGGGGACTAACTCACCCCTCCACTTT.

The chain recombines TRBV3-1 (or the pseudogene TRBV3-2) with TRBJ2-1; 7 nucleotides agree with TRBD2. Germline V gene data show CDR1 as LGHDT and CDR2 as YNNKEL (reference sequence). The CDR3 length is 13 residues. Unmatched junction bases numbered 8, after V lost 5 bases and J lost 10 bases. The CDR3 DNA sequence: TGTGCCAGCAGCATAACGTCTAGCGGCGAGCAGTTCTTC. It yields the protein CASSITSSGEQFF.